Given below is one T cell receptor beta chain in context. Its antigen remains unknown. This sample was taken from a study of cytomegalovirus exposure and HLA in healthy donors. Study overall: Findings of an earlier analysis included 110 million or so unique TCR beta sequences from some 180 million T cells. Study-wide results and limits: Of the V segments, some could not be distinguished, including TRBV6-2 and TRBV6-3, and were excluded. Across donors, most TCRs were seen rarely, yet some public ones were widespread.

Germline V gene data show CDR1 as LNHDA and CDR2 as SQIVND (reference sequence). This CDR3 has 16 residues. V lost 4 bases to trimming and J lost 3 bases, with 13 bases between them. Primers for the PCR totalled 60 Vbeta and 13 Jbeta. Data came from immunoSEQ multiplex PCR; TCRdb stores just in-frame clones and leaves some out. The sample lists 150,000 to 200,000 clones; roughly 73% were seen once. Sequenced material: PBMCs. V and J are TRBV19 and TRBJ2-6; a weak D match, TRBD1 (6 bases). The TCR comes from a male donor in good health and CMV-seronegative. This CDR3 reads CASSTLRGGGANVLTF. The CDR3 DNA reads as TGTGCCAGTAGTACCCTTCGAGGGGGTGGGGCCAACGTCCTGACTTTC.